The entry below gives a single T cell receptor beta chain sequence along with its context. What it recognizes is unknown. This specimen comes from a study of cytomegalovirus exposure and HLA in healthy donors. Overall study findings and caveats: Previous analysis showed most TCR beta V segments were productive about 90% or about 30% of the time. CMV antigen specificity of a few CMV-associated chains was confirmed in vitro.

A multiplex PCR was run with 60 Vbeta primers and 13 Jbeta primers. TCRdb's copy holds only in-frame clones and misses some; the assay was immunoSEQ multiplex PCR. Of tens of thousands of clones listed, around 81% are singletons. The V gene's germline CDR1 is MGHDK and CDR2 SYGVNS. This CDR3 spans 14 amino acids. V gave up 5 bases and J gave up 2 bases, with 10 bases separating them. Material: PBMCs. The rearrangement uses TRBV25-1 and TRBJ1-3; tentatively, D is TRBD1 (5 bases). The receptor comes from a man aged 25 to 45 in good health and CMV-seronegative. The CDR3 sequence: CASSWQGPGNTIYF. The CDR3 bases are TGTGCCAGCAGTTGGCAGGGCCCTGGAAACACCATATATTTT.